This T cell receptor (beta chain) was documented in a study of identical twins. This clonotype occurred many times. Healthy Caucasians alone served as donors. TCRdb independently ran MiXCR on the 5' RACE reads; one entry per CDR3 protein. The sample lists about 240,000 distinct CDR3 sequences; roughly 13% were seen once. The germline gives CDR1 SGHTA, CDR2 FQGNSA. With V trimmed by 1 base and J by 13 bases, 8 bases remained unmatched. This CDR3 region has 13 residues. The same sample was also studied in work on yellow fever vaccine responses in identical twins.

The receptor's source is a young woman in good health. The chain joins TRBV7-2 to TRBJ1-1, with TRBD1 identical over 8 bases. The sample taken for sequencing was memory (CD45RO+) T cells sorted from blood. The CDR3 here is CASSLDPDRVLFF. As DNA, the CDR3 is TGTGCCAGCAGCTTAGACCCGGACAGGGTACTTTTCTTT.